Included here is one TCR beta chain sequence, with context. Its antigen remains unidentified. The entry originates in a study of cytomegalovirus exposure and HLA in healthy donors. General study points: In a later analysis, CMV-associated beta chains were mostly HLA-associated, it appeared.

PCR used 60 Vbeta primers and 13 Jbeta primers. Original data processing: In a later analysis, the count reached some 88 million unique TCR beta chains, with 8.5 million to 14 million shared. Sequencing was performed with immunoSEQ multiplex PCR; in TCRdb, only in-frame clones are kept and a portion is missing. V and J calls and clone size come straight from that table; D and trimming were deduced from the DNA. The table records approximately 200,000 clones, approximately 79% of them present only once. CDR1 and CDR2 (germline): MNHNY, SVGAGI (reference sequence). The CDR3 loop spans 14 amino acids. The junction had 8 bases not matched to a gene; V was cut back by 7 bases and J by 4 bases.

Input material: PBMCs. The receptor's source is a man younger than 30 in good health and CMV-seronegative. The chain joins TRBV6-6 to TRBJ2-3; 7 bases match TRBD2. The CDR3 DNA sequence: TGTGCCAGCAACTCCGCTAGCGGTGCAGATACGCAGTATTTT. This encodes CASNSASGADTQYF.